This TCR beta chain derives from a study of CD8 T cells in ankylosing spondylitis. Germline values: CDR1 LGHNT, CDR2 FRNRAP. The CDR3 runs to 15 residues. V lost 4 bases and J 3 bases, leaving 15 bases between the germline ends. Each CDR3 protein is one row after TCRdb ran MiXCR on the 5' RACE reads. Among roughly 170,000 distinct CDR3 sequences listed, around a tenth were seen once. This clonotype was picked up many times. The chain combines TRBV12-5 with TRBJ1-1; perhaps TRBD1 as D (5 bases). The clonotype comes from a female donor with ankylosing spondylitis or in good health (not recorded which). The sequenced sample was blood, either unsorted or a sorted T cell fraction (not recorded which). CDR3 sequence reads: CASGSTLVGDTEAFF. Written as DNA, the CDR3 is TGTGCTAGTGGTTCGACCCTCGTGGGGGACACTGAAGCTTTCTTT.